These 11 T cell receptor beta chains came from one sample sequenced in a study of blood T cell repertoires in COVID-19. The protocol was immunoSEQ multiplex PCR, while the TCRdb copy is restricted to in-frame clones and leaves out a portion. The data hold 84,000 or so clones, with approximately 80% observed a single time. The sequenced sample was peripheral blood. Every receptor here comes from a man aged 70-80 years with acute or convalescent COVID-19.

This chain links TRBV6-1 with TRBJ2-3; 14 bases fit TRBD2. Germline CDR1 MNHNS, CDR2 SASEGT. The J segment lost 4 bases and the V segment lost 3 bases, leaving 9 bases of the junction unmatched. The CDR3 sequence is 18 residues long. This CDR3 reads CASSDRLTSGGAPDTQYF. The CDR3 bases are TGTGCCAGCAGTGATCGATTGACTAGCGGGGGGGCCCCAGATACGCAGTATTTT.

This clone is medium-sized (0.01 to 0.1%) by share. The V call is TRBV28, the J call TRBJ1-5; 8 bases align to TRBD1. The CDR3 spans 15 residues. In germline, CDR1 is MDHEN, CDR2 SYDVKM. After removal of 2 bases from V and 1 base from J, the junction contained 1 base not matched to a gene. CDR3 DNA: TGTGCCAGCAGTTTAGGGACAGGAAGCAATCAGCCCCAGCATTTT. Its protein is CASSLGTGSNQPQHF.

CDR3 loop: CASSRLSGSGYTF. The CDR3 DNA reads TGTGCCAGCAGCCGACTTTCCGGGTCCGGCTACACCTTC. This rearrangement joins TRBV3-1 (or the pseudogene TRBV3-2) to TRBJ1-2; D gene unclear. The V end lost 4 bases, the J end lost 8 bases, and 14 bases lay between the germline ends. The CDR3 runs to 13 residues. CDR1 is LGHDT and CDR2 is YNNKEL in the germline V gene (reference sequence).

The genes are TRBV4-1 and TRBJ1-6, with 7 bases lining up with TRBD1. The CDR3 has 16 amino acids. V lost 4 bases, J lost 9 bases, and 12 bases stayed unmatched. The germline V gene encodes CDR1 MGHRA and CDR2 YSYEKL. The CDR3 DNA follows: TGCGCCAGCAGCCCCACAGATGACAGGGCCGGTTCACCCCTCCACTTT. This gives the protein CASSPTDDRAGSPLHF.

The chain joins TRBV10-3 to TRBJ1-4; TRBD1 matches at 7 bases. V shed 9 bases, J shed 5 bases, and the junction held 6 bases outside the gene matches. The CDR3 extends over 13 amino acids. Germline V lookup: CDR1 ENHRY, CDR2 SYGVKD. CDR3 sequence: CAIRGQRNEKLFF. Written as DNA, the CDR3 is TGTGCCATACGGGGACAGCGCAATGAAAAACTGTTTTTT.

This rearrangement joins TRBV14 to TRBJ2-2, with 8 bases that match TRBD2. Germline assignment: CDR1 SGHDN and CDR2 FVKESK. The ends lost 2 bases at V and 5 bases at J; junction bases unmatched: 7. The CDR3 has 16 residues. This CDR3 reads CASSQISGGGTGELFF. CDR3 sequence (DNA): TGTGCCAGCAGCCAAATCAGCGGGGGTGGTACCGGGGAGCTGTTTTTT.

The chain combines TRBV5-1 with TRBJ1-2; D is undetermined. The CDR3 covers 13 residues. The germline V gene has CDR1 SGHRS and CDR2 YFSETQ. Trimming pared 4 bases from V and 7 bases from J, leaving 14 bases between. CDR3 coding DNA: TGCGCCAGCAGCCCCCAGGTGGGCTCTGGCTACACCTTC. As protein: CASSPQVGSGYTF.

J is TRBJ2-7 and V is TRBV7-2; 11 nucleotides line up with TRBD2. This CDR3 spans 16 amino acids. Germline V gene data show CDR1 as SGHTA and CDR2 as FQGNSA. Germline trimming cut 5 bases from V and 2 bases from J; bases unmatched to any gene: 8. CDR3 nucleotides: TGTGCCAGCAGCCCCCTGACTAGCGGGGACCCCTACGAGCAGTACTTC. Encoded protein: CASSPLTSGDPYEQYF.

This clone was recorded a few times. The chain has TRBV7-9 and TRBJ1-5; 9 bases map to TRBD1. Looked up from germline, CDR1 is SEHNR and CDR2 is FQNEAQ (reference sequence). The CDR3 loop spans 14 amino acids. With 4 bases clipped from V and 6 bases from J, the junction kept 4 bases outside the gene matches. CDR3 sequence: CASSSGQGTQPQHF. The CDR3 DNA sequence: TGTGCCAGCAGCTCCGGACAGGGGACTCAGCCCCAGCATTTT.

A remark on this clone: The same CDR3 also results from other DNA sequences found in this sample. The chain recombines TRBV3-1 (or the pseudogene TRBV3-2) with TRBJ1-2; D is undetermined. Germline V gene data show CDR1 as LGHDT and CDR2 as YNNKEL (reference sequence). The CDR3 is 13 amino acids. The V end lost 1 base, the J end lost 0 bases, and 3 bases lay between the germline ends. CDR3 bases: TGTGCCAGCAGCCAAGGGCCTAACTATGGCTACACCTTC. Protein sequence: CASSQGPNYGYTF.

In this sample, this clone turned up a few times. The chain links TRBV7-9 to TRBJ1-4; 7 bases agree with TRBD1. The CDR3 has 15 amino acids. The germline V gene encodes CDR1 SEHNR and CDR2 FQNEAQ (reference sequence). V shed 0 bases, J shed 7 bases, and the junction held 5 bases outside the gene matches. The DNA for the CDR3 is TGTGCCAGCAGCTTAGCAGTAGGGGGCCTTGAAAAACTGTTTTTT. As protein: CASSLAVGGLEKLFF.